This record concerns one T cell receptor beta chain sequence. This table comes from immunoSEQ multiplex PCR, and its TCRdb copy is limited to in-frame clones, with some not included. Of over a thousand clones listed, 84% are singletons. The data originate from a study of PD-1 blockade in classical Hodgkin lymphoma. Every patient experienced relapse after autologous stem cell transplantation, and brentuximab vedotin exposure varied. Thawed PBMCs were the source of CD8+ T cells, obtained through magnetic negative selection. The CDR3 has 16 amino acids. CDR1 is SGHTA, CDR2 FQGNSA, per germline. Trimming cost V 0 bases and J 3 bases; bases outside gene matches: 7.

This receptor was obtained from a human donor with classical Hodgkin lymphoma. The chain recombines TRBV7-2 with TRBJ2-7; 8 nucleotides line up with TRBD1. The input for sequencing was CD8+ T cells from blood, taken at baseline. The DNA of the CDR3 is TGTGCCAGCAGCTTAGCATGGCAGGGGGCGATCTACGAGCAGTACTTC. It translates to CASSLAWQGAIYEQYF.